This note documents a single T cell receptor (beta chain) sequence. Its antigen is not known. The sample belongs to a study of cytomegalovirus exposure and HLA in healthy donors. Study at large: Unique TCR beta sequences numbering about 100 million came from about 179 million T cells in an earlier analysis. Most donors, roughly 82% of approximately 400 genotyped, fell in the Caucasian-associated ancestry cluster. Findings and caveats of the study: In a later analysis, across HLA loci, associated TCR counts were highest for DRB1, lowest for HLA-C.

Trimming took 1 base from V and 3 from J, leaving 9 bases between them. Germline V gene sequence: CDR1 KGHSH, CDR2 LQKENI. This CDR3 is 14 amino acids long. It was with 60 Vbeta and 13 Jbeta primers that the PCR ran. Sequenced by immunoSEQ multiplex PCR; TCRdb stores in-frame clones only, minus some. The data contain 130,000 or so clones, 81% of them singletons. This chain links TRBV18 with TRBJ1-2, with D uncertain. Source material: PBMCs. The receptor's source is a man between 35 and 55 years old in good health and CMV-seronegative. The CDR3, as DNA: TGTGCCAGCTCACCACGAGGCAGAGACTATGGCTACACCTTC. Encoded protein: CASSPRGRDYGYTF.